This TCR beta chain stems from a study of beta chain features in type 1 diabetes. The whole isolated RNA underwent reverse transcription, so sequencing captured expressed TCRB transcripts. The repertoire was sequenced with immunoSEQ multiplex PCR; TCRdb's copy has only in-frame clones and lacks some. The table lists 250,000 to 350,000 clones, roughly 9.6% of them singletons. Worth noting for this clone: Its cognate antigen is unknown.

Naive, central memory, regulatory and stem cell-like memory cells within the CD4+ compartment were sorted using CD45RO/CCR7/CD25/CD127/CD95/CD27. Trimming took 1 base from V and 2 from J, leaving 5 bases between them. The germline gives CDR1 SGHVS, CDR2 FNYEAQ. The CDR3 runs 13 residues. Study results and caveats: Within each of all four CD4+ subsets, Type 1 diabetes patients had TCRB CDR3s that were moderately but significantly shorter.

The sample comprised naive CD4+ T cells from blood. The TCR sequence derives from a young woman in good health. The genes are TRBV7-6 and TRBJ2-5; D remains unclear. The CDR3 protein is CASSLDRQETQYF. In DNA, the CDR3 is TGTGCCAGCAGCTTAGACAGACAAGAGACCCAGTACTTC.